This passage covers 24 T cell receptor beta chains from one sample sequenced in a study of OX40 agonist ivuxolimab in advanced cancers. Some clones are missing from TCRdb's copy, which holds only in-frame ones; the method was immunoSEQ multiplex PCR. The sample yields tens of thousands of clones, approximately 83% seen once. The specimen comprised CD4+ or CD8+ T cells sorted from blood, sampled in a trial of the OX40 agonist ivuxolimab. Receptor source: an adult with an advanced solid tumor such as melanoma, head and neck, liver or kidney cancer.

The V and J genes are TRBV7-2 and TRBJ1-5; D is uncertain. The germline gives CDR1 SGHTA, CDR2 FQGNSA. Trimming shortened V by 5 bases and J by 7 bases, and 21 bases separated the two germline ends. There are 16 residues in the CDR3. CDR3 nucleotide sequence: TGTGCCAGCAGCCCAAGAGGGTTGGGTATATGGCAGCCCCAGCATTTT. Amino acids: CASSPRGLGIWQPQHF.

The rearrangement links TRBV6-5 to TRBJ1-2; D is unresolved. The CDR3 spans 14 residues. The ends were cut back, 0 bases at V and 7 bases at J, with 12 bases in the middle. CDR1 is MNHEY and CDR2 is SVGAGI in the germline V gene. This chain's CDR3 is CASSYSGPRAGYTF. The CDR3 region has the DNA TGTGCCAGCAGTTACTCCGGCCCCCGGGCTGGCTACACCTTC.

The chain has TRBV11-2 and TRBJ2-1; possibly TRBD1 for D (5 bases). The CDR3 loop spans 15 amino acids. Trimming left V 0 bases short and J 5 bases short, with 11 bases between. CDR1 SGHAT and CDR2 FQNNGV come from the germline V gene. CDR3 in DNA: TGTGCCAGCAGCTTAGATGGGGCCTGGGACAATGAGCAGTTCTTC. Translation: CASSLDGAWDNEQFF.

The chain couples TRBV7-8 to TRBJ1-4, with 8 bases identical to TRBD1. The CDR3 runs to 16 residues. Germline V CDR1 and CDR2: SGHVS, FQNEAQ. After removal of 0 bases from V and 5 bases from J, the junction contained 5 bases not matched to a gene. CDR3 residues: CASSLAQGAINEKLFF. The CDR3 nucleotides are TGTGCCAGCAGCTTAGCCCAGGGGGCCATAAATGAAAAACTGTTTTTT.

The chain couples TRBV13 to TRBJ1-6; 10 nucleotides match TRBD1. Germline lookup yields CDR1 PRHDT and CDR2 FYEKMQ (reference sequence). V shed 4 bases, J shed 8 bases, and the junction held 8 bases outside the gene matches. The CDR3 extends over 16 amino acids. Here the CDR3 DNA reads TGTGCCAGCAGCTGCCCAACGGACAGGGGGGATTCACCCCTCCACTTT. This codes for CASSCPTDRGDSPLHF. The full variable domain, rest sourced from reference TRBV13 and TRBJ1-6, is AAGVIQSPRHLIKEKRETATLKCYPIPRHDTVYWYQQGPGQDPQFLISFYEKMQSDKGSIPDRFSAQQFSDYHSELNMSSLELGDSALYFCASSCPTDRGDSPLHFGNGTRLTVT.

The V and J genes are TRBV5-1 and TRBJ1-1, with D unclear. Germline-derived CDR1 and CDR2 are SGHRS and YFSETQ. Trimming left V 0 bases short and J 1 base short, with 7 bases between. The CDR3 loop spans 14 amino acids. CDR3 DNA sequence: TGCGCCAGCAGCTTGGCCCGATCGAACACTGAAGCTTTCTTT. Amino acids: CASSLARSNTEAFF.

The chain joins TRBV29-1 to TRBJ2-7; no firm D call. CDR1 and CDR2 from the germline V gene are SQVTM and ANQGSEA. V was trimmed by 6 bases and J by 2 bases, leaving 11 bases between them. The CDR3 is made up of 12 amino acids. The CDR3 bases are TGCAGCGTACAAGGGCCCGCCTACGAGCAGTACTTC. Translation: CSVQGPAYEQYF.

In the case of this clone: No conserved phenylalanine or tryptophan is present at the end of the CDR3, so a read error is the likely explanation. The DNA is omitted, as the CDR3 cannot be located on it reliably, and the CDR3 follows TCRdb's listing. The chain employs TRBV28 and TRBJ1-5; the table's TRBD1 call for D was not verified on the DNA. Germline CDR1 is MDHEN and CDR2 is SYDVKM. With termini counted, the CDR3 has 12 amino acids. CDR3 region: CASSSGQGAISL.

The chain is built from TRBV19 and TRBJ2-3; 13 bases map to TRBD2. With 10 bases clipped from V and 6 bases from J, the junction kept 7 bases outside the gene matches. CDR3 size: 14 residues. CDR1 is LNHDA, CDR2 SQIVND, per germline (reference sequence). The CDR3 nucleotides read TGTGCCACCAGACTAGCGGGGGGAGCGGATACGCAGTATTTT. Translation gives CATRLAGGADTQYF.

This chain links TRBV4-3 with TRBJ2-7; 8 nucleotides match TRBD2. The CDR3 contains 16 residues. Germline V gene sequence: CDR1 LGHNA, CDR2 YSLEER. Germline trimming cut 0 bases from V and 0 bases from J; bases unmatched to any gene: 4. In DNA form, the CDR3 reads TGCGCCAGCAGCCAAGATGGTGCGGGGGGCTCCTACGAGCAGTACTTC. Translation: CASSQDGAGGSYEQYF.

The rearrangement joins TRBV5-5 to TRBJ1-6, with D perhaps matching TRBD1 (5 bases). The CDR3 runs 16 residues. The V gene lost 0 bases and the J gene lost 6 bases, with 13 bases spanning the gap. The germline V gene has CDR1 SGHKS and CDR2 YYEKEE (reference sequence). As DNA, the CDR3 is TGTGCCAGCAGCTTGGCCGGGGCCCCGTCTAATTCACCCCTCCACTTT. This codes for CASSLAGAPSNSPLHF.

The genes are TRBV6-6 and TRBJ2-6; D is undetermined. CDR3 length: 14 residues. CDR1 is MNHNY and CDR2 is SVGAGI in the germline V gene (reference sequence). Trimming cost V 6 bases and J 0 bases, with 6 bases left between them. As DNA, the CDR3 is TGTGCCAGCAGCCAGGACTCTGGGGCCAACGTCCTGACTTTC. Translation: CASSQDSGANVLTF.

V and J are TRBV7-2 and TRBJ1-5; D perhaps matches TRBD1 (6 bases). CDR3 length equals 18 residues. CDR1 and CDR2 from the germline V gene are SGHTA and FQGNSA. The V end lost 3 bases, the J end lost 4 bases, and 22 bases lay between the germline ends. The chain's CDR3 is CASSFSAGGRVGNQPQHF. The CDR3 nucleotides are TGTGCCAGCAGCTTTTCAGCGGGGGGGCGGGTAGGTAATCAGCCCCAGCATTTT.

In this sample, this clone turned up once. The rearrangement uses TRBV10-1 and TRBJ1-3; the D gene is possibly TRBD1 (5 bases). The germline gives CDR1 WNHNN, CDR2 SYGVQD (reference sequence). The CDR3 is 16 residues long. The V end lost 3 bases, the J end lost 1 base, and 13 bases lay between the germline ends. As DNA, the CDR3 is TGCGCCAGCAGTGACAATCCCGGGACGTCTGGAAACACCATATATTTT. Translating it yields CASSDNPGTSGNTIYF.

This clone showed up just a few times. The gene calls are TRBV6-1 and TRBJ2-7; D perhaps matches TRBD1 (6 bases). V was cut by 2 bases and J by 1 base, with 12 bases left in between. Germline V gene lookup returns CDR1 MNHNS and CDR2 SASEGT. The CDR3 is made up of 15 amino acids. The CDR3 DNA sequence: TGTGCCAGCAGTGAAAGCACGACAGGATCCTACGAGCAGTACTTC. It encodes CASSESTTGSYEQYF.

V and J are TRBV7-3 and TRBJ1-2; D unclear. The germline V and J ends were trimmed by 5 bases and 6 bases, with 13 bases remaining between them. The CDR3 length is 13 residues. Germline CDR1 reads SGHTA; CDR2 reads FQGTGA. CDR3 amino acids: CASSPDGSDGYTF. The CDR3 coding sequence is TGTGCCAGCAGCCCCGACGGTTCAGATGGCTACACCTTC.

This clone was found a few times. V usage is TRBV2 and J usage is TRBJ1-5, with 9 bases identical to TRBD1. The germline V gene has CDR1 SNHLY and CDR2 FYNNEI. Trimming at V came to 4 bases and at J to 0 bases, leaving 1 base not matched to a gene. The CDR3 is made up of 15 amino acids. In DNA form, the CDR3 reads TGTGCCAGCAGTGGGGACAGGGTTAGCAATCAGCCCCAGCATTTT. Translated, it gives CASSGDRVSNQPQHF.

The CDR3 here is CASRGYGTDTQYF. In DNA form, the CDR3 reads TGTGCCTCCCGGGGGTACGGCACAGATACGCAGTATTTT. The gene calls are TRBV15 and TRBJ2-3; a possible D gene is TRBD2 (6 bases). Trimming cost V 11 bases and J 1 base, with 13 bases left between them. Germline values: CDR1 LNHNV, CDR2 YYDKDF (reference sequence). The CDR3 extends over 13 amino acids.

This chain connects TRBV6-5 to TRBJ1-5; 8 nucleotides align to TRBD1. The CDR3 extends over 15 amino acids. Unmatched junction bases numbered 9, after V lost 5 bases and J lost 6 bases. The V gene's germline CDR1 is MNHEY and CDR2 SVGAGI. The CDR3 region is CASSTWDRQSQPQHF. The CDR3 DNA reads TGTGCCAGCAGTACGTGGGACAGGCAAAGTCAGCCCCAGCATTTT.

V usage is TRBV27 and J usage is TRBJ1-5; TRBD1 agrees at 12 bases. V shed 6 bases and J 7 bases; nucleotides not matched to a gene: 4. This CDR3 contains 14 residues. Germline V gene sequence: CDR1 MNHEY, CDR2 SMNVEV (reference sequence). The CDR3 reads CASRGTGGGQPQHF. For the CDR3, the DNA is TGTGCCAGCAGAGGGACAGGGGGCGGACAGCCCCAGCATTTT.

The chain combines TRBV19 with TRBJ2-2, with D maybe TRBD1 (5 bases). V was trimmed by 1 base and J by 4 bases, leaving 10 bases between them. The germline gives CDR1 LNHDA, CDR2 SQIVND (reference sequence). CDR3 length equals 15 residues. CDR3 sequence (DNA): TGTGCCAGTAGTATAGCTAGGGGAAGCACCGGGGAGCTGTTTTTT. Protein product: CASSIARGSTGELFF.

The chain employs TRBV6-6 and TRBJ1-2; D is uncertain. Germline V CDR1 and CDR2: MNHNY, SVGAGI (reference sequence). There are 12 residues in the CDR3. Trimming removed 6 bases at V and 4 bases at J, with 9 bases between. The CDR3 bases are TGTGCCAGCAGGTCCTACGGCTATGGCTACACCTTC. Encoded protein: CASRSYGYGYTF.

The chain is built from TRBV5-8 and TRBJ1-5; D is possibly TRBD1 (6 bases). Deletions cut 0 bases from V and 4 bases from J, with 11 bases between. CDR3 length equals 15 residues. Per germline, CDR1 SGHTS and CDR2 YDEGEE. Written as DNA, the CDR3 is TGTGCCAGCAGCTTGGCCGGGACACTGAATCAGCCCCAGCATTTT. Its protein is CASSLAGTLNQPQHF.

The CDR3 DNA reads TGTGCCAGCAGCCTCGGACAGGGGGCTGTCGGGGAGCTGTTTTTT. Translating it yields CASSLGQGAVGELFF. The genes are TRBV7-9 and TRBJ2-2, with 11 bases matching TRBD1. Germline CDR1 reads SEHNR; CDR2 reads FQNEAQ (reference sequence). The junction had 6 bases not matched to a gene; V was cut back by 5 bases and J by 7 bases. The CDR3 covers 15 residues.